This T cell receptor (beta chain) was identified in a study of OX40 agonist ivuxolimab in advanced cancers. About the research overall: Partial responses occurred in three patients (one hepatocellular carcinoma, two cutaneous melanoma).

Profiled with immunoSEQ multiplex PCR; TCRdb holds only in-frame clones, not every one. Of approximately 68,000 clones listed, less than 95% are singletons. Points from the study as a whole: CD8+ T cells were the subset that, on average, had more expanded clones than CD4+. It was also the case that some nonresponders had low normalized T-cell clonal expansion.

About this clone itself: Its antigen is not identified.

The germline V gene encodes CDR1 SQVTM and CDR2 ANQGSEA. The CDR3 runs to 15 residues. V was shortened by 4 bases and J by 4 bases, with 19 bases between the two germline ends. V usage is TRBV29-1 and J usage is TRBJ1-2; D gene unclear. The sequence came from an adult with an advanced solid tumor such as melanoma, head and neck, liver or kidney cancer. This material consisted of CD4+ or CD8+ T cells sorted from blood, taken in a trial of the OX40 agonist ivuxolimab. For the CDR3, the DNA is TGCAGCGTTGGGGCGGCGGCAGGCCTACTCTATGGCTACACCTTC. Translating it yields CSVGAAAGLLYGYTF. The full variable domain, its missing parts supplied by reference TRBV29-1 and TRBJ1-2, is SAVISQKPSRDICQRGTSLTIQCQVDSQVTMMFWYRQQPGQSLTLIATANQGSEATYESGFVIDKFPISRPNLTFSTLTVSNMSPEDSSIYLCSVGAAAGLLYGYTFGSGTRLTVV.